This TCR beta chain stems from a study of CD8 T cells in ankylosing spondylitis. Trimming cost V 5 bases and J 0 bases, with 17 bases left between them. Per the germline V gene, CDR1 is SEHNR and CDR2 is FQNEAQ (reference sequence). The CDR3 is 16 residues long. In this sample, this clonotype turned up many times. MiXCR, run by TCRdb on the 5' RACE reads, gives a single entry per CDR3 protein. The table shows about 130,000 distinct CDR3 sequences, with roughly a tenth occurring only once. The receptor was derived from a male donor with ankylosing spondylitis or in good health (not recorded which). What was sequenced was blood, either unsorted or a sorted T cell fraction (not recorded which). The chain couples TRBV7-9 to TRBJ2-7, with D perhaps TRBD1 or TRBD2 (5 bases each). DNA for the CDR3: TGTGCCAGCAGCATAATGGGCTGGGGGAACTCCTACGAGCAGTACTTC. It encodes CASSIMGWGNSYEQYF.